This T cell receptor (beta chain) was observed in a study of blood T cells in healthy people across ages. Whole-study findings and limits: Unsorted PBMCs ruled out conclusive naive versus antigen-experienced comparison. Changes in expanded clonotypes were possibly confounded, as the CMV status of donors was unknown. Greater diversity and more naive CD4+ cells were seen in long-lived donors than in aged donors.

Between the trimmed V and J ends, which lost 1 base and 5 bases, there was a span of 5 bases. The germline CDR1 and CDR2 sequences are LGHDT and YNNKEL (reference sequence). The CDR3 length is 12 residues. A second PCR of about 6 to 11 cycles used a sample-barcoded 5' primer and a J-beta primer mix. TCRdb re-analysed the 5' RACE reads in MiXCR, keeping a single row per CDR3 protein. The sample holds some 1.5 million distinct CDR3 sequences, less than 45% seen once. Donors gave ten milliliters of peripheral blood apiece. This clonotype was picked up a small number of times. Its specificity is unknown. The TCR comes from a woman younger than 30 in good health. The sample was blood. The chain uses TRBV3-1 and TRBJ1-2; D is unclear. Here the CDR3 reads CASSQVQYGYTF. In nucleotides, the CDR3 is TGTGCCAGCAGCCAAGTACAGTATGGCTACACCTTC.